These 18 T cell receptor beta chains were sequenced from one sample in a study of T cell responses to AZD1222 COVID-19 vaccine. Sequenced by immunoSEQ multiplex PCR; TCRdb stores in-frame clones only, minus some. Of 99,000 or so clones listed, around nine tenths were seen once; the top ten hold around 2.3%. The material was peripheral blood, obtained on day 0 of AZD1222 vaccination. The source is an adult in good health.

A single count supports this clone. The chain is built from TRBV27 and TRBJ1-2, with TRBD1 identical over 8 bases. Germline CDR1 is MNHEY and CDR2 is SMNVEV (reference sequence). The CDR3 length is 15 residues. V lost 3 bases, J lost 4 bases, and 7 bases stayed unmatched. CDR3 nucleotide sequence: TGTGCCAGCAGTTTTGCGGGACAGGACCGCTATGGCTACACCTTC. This sequence encodes CASSFAGQDRYGYTF.

The chain joins TRBV19 to TRBJ1-3; no clear D. This CDR3 comprises 16 residues. Germline loops: CDR1 LNHDA, CDR2 SQIVND (reference sequence). The germline V and J ends were trimmed by 11 bases and 4 bases, with 24 bases remaining between them. CDR3 nucleotides: TGTGCCCCCCCTAGGGTAAGAGGTGCCTTAGGAAACACCATATATTTT. Its translation is CAPPRVRGALGNTIYF.

The chain employs TRBV6-5 and TRBJ2-1; no reliable D call. Germline CDR1 reads MNHEY; CDR2 reads SVGAGI. CDR3 length: 13 amino acids. With 6 bases removed from V and 3 bases from J, the gap between germline ends came to 9 bases. This chain's CDR3 is CASSQTYYNEQFF. The CDR3 DNA reads TGTGCCAGCAGCCAGACCTACTACAATGAGCAGTTCTTC.

This clone turned up a few times. The J gene is TRBJ1-1, the V gene TRBV28, with 7 bases aligning to TRBD1. Germline assignment: CDR1 MDHEN and CDR2 SYDVKM. CDR3 length: 12 amino acids. V was pared by 5 bases and J by 7 bases, with 4 bases of the junction left unmatched. CDR3 DNA: TGTGCCAGCAGTCTGACAGGGCGTGAAGCTTTCTTT. This encodes CASSLTGREAFF.

This chain joins TRBV5-1 and TRBJ1-1; the D gene is possibly TRBD1 (5 bases). CDR1 is SGHRS, CDR2 YFSETQ, per germline. The length of the CDR3 is 14 residues. Trimming removed 0 bases from V and 6 bases from J, with 12 bases in between. CDR3 residues: CASSLVGGVPEAFF. The CDR3 DNA reads as TGCGCCAGCAGCTTGGTTGGGGGAGTCCCTGAAGCTTTCTTT.

The chain uses TRBV7-2 and TRBJ1-2, with TRBD1 matching over 8 bases. The CDR3 sequence is 15 residues long. Germline CDR1 SGHTA, CDR2 FQGNSA. The V segment lost 5 bases and the J segment 1 base; nucleotides outside the gene matches: 6. The CDR3 sequence: CASSKRQGFNYGYTF. CDR3 DNA: TGTGCCAGCAGCAAACGACAGGGGTTTAACTATGGCTACACCTTC.

The rearrangement joins TRBV4-3 to TRBJ2-1, with D maybe TRBD1 (5 bases). Germline V gene lookup returns CDR1 LGHNA and CDR2 YSLEER. With 0 bases removed from V and 9 bases from J, the gap between germline ends came to 15 bases. This CDR3 comprises 15 residues. CDR3 protein: CASSQDLQGSGEQFF. DNA of the CDR3: TGCGCCAGCAGCCAAGATCTGCAGGGTTCGGGTGAGCAGTTCTTC.

CDR3 loop: CASSPGLAGDNEQFF. The CDR3 coding sequence is TGTGCCAGCAGCCCCGGACTAGCGGGAGATAATGAGCAGTTCTTC. The rearrangement links TRBV11-1 to TRBJ2-1; 13 bases agree with TRBD2. V shed 5 bases, J shed 7 bases, and the junction held 5 bases outside the gene matches. The length of the CDR3 is 15 residues. The germline gives CDR1 SGHAT, CDR2 FQDESV (reference sequence).

The J gene is TRBJ2-1, the V gene TRBV7-2, with unresolved D. The CDR3 is made up of 15 amino acids. CDR1 is SGHTA, CDR2 FQGNSA, per germline. The ends were cut back, 2 bases at V and 5 bases at J, with 13 bases in the middle. CDR3 protein: CASSLMADRDNEQFF. CDR3 coding DNA: TGTGCCAGCAGCTTAATGGCGGACCGCGACAATGAGCAGTTCTTC.

This sequence joins TRBV5-1 and TRBJ1-2; maybe TRBD1 (6 bases). The length of the CDR3 is 13 residues. Germline-derived CDR1 and CDR2 are SGHRS and YFSETQ. The V and J ends lost 3 bases and 2 bases respectively, with 8 bases between them. The CDR3 DNA reads TGCGCCAGCAGCTCGGGACAAAACTATGGCTACACCTTC. It encodes CASSSGQNYGYTF.

This chain uses TRBV9 with TRBJ2-5, with 9 bases that match TRBD2. Germline V gives CDR1 SGDLS, CDR2 YYNGEE. The length of the CDR3 is 15 residues. V shed 4 bases, J shed 4 bases, and the junction held 8 bases outside the gene matches. The CDR3 sequence: CASSPPGGRGETQYF. The CDR3, as DNA: TGTGCCAGCAGCCCCCCAGGCGGGAGGGGAGAGACCCAGTACTTC.

V is TRBV28 and J is TRBJ2-2, with D perhaps being TRBD1 or TRBD2 (5 bases each). The germline CDR1 and CDR2 sequences are MDHEN and SYDVKM. The ends were cut back, 0 bases at V and 5 bases at J, with 13 bases in the middle. The length of the CDR3 is 16 residues. CDR3 in DNA: TGTGCCAGCAGTTTATGGGGGAGAGGGGTAACCGGGGAGCTGTTTTTT. Translated: CASSLWGRGVTGELFF.

The gene calls are TRBV11-3 and TRBJ2-1; TRBD2 matches 11 bases. Germline CDR1 is SGHNT and CDR2 is YENEEA. This CDR3 is built from 16 residues. With 5 bases clipped from V and 4 bases from J, the junction kept 7 bases outside the gene matches. CDR3 coding DNA: TGTGCCAGCAGCACACTAGCGGGGGTATTGTACAATGAGCAGTTCTTC. It yields the protein CASSTLAGVLYNEQFF.

In this sample, this clone turned up a few times. The V call is TRBV6-5, the J call TRBJ1-1; D perhaps matches TRBD1 (5 bases). The CDR3 runs 14 residues. CDR1 and CDR2 (germline): MNHEY, SVGAGI. Deletions cut 8 bases from V and 0 bases from J, with 13 bases between. The CDR3 loop is CASHPGHLNTEAFF. The CDR3 DNA reads as TGTGCCAGCCACCCAGGACATTTGAACACTGAAGCTTTCTTT.

This chain connects TRBV11-2 to TRBJ1-1, with 9 bases that match TRBD1. Unmatched junction bases numbered 2, after V lost 1 base and J lost 11 bases. This CDR3 has 12 amino acids. Per the germline V gene, CDR1 is SGHAT and CDR2 is FQNNGV. In DNA form, the CDR3 reads TGTGCCAGCAGCTTAGGGACAGGGGAGGCTTTCTTT. This codes for CASSLGTGEAFF.

The J gene is TRBJ2-2, the V gene TRBV27; possibly TRBD2 for D (7 bases). With 6 bases removed from V and 4 bases from J, the gap between germline ends came to 18 bases. The CDR3 consists of 16 residues. CDR1 is MNHEY and CDR2 is SMNVEV in the germline V gene (reference sequence). CDR3 loop: CASSPWGGSPTGELFF. Written as DNA, the CDR3 is TGTGCCAGCAGCCCCTGGGGGGGCAGCCCCACCGGGGAGCTGTTTTTT.

The chain is built from TRBV10-3 and TRBJ2-3, with TRBD2 matching over 9 bases. Trimming removed 6 bases from V and 2 bases from J; junction bases left unmatched: 6. There are 15 residues in the CDR3. Germline values: CDR1 ENHRY, CDR2 SYGVKD. The CDR3 protein is CAISAGTSPTDTQYF. The CDR3 DNA sequence: TGTGCCATCAGCGCCGGGACTAGCCCCACAGATACGCAGTATTTT.

This chain connects TRBV27 to TRBJ1-6, with 8 bases aligning to TRBD1. The trim removed 6 bases at V and 10 bases at J, leaving 5 bases unmatched. The CDR3 extends over 13 amino acids. Per the germline V gene, CDR1 is MNHEY and CDR2 is SMNVEV (reference sequence). In DNA, the CDR3 is TGTGCCAGCAGCCAACAGGGGGGGTCACCCCTCCACTTT. Its protein product is CASSQQGGSPLHF.